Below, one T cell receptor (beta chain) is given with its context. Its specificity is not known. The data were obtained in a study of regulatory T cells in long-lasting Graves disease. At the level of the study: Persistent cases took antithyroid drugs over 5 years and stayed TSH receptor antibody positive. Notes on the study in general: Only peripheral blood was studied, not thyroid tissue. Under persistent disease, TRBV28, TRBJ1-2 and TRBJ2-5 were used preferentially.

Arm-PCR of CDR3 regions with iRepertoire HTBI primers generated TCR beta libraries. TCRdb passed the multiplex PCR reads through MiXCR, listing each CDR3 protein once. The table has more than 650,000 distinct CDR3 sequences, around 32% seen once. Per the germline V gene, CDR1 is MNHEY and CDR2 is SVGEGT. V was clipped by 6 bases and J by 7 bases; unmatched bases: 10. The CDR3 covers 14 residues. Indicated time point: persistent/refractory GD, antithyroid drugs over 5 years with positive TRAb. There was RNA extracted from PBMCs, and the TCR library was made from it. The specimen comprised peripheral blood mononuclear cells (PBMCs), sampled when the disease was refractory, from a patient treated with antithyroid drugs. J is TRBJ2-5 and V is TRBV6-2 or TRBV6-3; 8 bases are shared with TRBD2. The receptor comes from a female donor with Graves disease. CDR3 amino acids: CASRSGSPPWTQYF. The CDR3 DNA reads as TGTGCCAGCAGGAGCGGGAGCCCTCCGTGGACCCAGTACTTC.